A selection of T cell receptor beta chains follows, all from one sample in a study of shared clonotypes between healthy human individuals. Some clones are missing from TCRdb's copy, which holds only in-frame ones; the method was immunoSEQ multiplex PCR. The table lists under 600,000 clones, almost 80% of them singletons. Sequenced sample: PBMCs. The receptor source for this set is a woman aged 40-49 years in good health. Some clones in this sample may be carry-over from other donors' samples. CDR3s leave out the opening cysteine and the closing phenylalanine or tryptophan. Each record gives: V gene, CDR3 length, J gene, CDR3 protein.

v_call: TRBV18; cdr3_length: 12; j_call: TRBJ1-2; cdr3_aa: ASSPAASSDGYT
v_call: TRBV4-1; cdr3_length: 14; j_call: TRBJ2-7; cdr3_aa: ASSQARLAGDYEQY
v_call: TRBV28; cdr3_length: 9; j_call: TRBJ2-7; cdr3_aa: ASIGAYEQY
v_call: TRBV6-1; cdr3_length: 13; j_call: TRBJ1-4; cdr3_aa: ASSEAQSAYEKLF
v_call: TRBV28; cdr3_length: 12; j_call: TRBJ2-7; cdr3_aa: ASSPTSGSYEQY
v_call: TRBV9; cdr3_length: 13; j_call: TRBJ2-1; cdr3_aa: ASSPGTSGSEGQF
v_call: TRBV6-1; cdr3_length: 13; j_call: TRBJ2-3; cdr3_aa: ASSPRGTPRVTQY
v_call: TRBV29-1; cdr3_length: 12; j_call: TRBJ2-7; cdr3_aa: SAGTGTGLDEQY
v_call: TRBV2; cdr3_length: 12; j_call: TRBJ2-7; cdr3_aa: ASSESRSSYEQY
v_call: TRBV28; cdr3_length: 13; j_call: TRBJ1-2; cdr3_aa: ASSGGAGVRYGYT
v_call: TRBV19; cdr3_length: 13; j_call: TRBJ2-7; cdr3_aa: ASSMGLAGSYEQY
v_call: TRBV5-4; cdr3_length: 13; j_call: TRBJ1-2; cdr3_aa: ASSARQGANYGYT